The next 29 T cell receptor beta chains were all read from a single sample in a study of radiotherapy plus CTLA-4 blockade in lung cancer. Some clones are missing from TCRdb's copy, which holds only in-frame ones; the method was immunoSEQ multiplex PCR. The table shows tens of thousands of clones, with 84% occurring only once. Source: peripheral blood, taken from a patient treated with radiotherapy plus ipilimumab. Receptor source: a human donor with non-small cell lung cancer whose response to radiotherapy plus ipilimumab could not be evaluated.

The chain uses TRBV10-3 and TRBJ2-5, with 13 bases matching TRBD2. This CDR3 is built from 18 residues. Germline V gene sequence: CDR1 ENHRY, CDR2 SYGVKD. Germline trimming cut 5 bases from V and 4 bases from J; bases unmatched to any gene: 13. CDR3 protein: CAISPEQGLAGVRETQYF. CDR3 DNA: TGTGCCATCAGTCCGGAGCAAGGACTAGCGGGAGTTAGAGAGACCCAGTACTTC.

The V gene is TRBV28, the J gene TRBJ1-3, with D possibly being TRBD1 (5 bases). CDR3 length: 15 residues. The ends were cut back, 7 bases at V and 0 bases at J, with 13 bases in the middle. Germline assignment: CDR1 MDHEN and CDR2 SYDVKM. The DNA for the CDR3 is TGTGCCAGCACGATGGGGGGGAGCTCTGGAAACACCATATATTTT. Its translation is CASTMGGSSGNTIYF.

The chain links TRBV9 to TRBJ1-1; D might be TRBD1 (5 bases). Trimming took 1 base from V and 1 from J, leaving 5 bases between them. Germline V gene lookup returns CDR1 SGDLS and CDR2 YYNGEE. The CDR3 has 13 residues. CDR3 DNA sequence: TGTGCCAGCAGCGTACAGGGGAACACTGAAGCTTTCTTT. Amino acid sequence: CASSVQGNTEAFF. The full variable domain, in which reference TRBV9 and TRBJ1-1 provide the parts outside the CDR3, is DSGVTQTPKHLITATGQRVTLRCSPRSGDLSVYWYQQSLDQGLQFLIQYYNGEERAKGNILERFSAQQFPDLHSELNLSSLELGDSALYFCASSVQGNTEAFFGQGTRLTVV.

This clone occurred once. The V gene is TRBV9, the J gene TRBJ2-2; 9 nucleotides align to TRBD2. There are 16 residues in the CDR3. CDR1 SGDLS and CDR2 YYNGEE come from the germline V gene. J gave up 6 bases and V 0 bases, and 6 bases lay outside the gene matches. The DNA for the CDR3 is TGTGCCAGCAGCGTAGTGGGCGGGAGGGCCCCCGGGGAGCTGTTTTTT. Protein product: CASSVVGGRAPGELFF.

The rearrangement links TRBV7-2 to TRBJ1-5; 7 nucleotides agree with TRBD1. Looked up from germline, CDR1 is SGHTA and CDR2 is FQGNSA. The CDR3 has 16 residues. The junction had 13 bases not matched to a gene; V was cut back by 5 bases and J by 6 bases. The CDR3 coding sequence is TGTGCCAGCAGCGTCAAGACAGGGTATTACGCTCAGCCCCAGCATTTT. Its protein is CASSVKTGYYAQPQHF.

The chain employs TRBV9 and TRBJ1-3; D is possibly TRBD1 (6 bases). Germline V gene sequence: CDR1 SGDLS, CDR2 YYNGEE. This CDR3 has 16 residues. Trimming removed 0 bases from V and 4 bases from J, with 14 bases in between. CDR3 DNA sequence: TGTGCCAGCAGCGTAGGGGTCCCAGGGGCCGGAAACACCATATATTTT. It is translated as CASSVGVPGAGNTIYF.

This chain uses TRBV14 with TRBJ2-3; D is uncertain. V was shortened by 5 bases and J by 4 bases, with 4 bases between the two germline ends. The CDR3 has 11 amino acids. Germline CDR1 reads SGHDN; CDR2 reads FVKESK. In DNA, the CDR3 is TGTGCCAGCAGCTCGTCAGATACGCAGTATTTT. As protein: CASSSSDTQYF.

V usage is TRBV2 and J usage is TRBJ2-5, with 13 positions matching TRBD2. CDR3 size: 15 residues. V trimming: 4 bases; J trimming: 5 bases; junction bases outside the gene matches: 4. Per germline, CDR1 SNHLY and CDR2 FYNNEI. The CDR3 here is CASSGTSGRGETQYF. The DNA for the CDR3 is TGTGCCAGCAGTGGGACTAGCGGGAGAGGTGAGACCCAGTACTTC.

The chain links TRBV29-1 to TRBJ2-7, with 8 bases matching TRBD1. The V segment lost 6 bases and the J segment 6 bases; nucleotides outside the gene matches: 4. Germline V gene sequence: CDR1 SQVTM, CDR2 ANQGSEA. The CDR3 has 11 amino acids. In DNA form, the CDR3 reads TGCAGCGTCGCCGGGACAGGCGAGCAGTACTTC. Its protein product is CSVAGTGEQYF.

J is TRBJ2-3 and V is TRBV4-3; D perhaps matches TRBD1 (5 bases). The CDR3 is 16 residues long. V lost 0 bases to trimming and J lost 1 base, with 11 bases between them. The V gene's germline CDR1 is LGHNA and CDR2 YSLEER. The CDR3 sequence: CASSQDGAMRTDTQYF. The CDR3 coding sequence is TGCGCCAGCAGCCAAGATGGGGCTATGCGCACAGATACGCAGTATTTT.

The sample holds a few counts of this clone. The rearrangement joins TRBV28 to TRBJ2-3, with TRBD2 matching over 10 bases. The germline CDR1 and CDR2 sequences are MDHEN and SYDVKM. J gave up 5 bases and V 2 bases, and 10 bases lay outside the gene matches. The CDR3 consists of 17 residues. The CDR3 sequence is CASSLGRLAGDRDTQYF. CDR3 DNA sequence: TGTGCCAGCAGTTTAGGGAGGCTAGCGGGAGACAGAGATACGCAGTATTTT.

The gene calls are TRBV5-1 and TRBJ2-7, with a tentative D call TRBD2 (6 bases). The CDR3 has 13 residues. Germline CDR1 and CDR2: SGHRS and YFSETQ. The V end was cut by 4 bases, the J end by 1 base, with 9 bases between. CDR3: CASSPGGSYEQYF. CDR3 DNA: TGCGCCAGCAGCCCCGGGGGTTCCTACGAGCAGTACTTC.

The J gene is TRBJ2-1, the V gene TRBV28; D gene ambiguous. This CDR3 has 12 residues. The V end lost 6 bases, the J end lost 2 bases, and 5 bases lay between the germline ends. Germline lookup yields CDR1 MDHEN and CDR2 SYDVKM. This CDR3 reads CASSLTYNEQFF. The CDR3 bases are TGTGCCAGCAGCCTTACCTACAATGAGCAGTTCTTC.

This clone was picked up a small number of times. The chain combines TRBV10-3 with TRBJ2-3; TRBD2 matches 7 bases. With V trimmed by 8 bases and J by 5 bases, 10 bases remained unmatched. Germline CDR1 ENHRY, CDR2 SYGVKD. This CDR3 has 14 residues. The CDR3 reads CAIRRGSPRDTQYF. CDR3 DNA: TGTGCCATCCGGCGCGGGAGCCCGCGAGATACGCAGTATTTT.

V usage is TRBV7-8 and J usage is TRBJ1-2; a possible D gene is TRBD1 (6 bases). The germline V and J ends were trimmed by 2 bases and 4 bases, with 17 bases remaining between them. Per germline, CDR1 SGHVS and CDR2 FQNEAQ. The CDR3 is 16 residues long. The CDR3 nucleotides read TGTGCCAGCAGCTTACTCAACAGGGATCAATCCTATGGCTACACCTTC. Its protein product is CASSLLNRDQSYGYTF.

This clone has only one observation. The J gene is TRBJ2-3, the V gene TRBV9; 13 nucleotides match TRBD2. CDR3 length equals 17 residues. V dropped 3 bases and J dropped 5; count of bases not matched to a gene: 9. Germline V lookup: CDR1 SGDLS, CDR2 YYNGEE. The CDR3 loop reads CASSAGRTSGSGDTQYF. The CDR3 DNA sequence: TGTGCCAGCAGCGCGGGGCGGACTAGCGGGAGTGGAGATACGCAGTATTTT. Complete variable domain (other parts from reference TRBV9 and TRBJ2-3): DSGVTQTPKHLITATGQRVTLRCSPRSGDLSVYWYQQSLDQGLQFLIQYYNGEERAKGNILERFSAQQFPDLHSELNLSSLELGDSALYFCASSAGRTSGSGDTQYFGPGTRLTVL.

CDR3 nucleotides: TGTGCCAGCAGCTTGTTGGGCAGCTCTGGAAACACCATATATTTT. Amino acids: CASSLLGSSGNTIYF. The V and J genes are TRBV5-4 and TRBJ1-3; no definite D call. The CDR3 spans 15 residues. CDR1 is SGHNT, CDR2 YYREEE, per germline (reference sequence). V dropped 1 base and J dropped 0 bases, with 8 bases sitting between them.

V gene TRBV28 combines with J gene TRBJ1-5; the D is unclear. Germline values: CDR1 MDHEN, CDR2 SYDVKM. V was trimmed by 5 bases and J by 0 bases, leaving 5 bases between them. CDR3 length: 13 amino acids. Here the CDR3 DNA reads TGTGCCAGCAGTCACTATAGCAATCAGCCCCAGCATTTT. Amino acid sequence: CASSHYSNQPQHF. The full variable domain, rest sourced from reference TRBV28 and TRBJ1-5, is DVKVTQSSRYLVKRTGEKVFLECVQDMDHENMFWYRQDPGLGLRLIYFSYDVKMKEKGDIPEGYSVSREKKERFSLILESASTNQTSMYLCASSHYSNQPQHFGDGTRLSIL.

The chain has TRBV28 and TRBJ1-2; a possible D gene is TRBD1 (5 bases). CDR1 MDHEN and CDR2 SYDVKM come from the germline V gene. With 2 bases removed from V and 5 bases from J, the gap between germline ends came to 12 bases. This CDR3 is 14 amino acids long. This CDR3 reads CASSLEARVYGYTF. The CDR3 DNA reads TGTGCCAGCAGTTTAGAGGCCAGGGTTTATGGCTACACCTTC.

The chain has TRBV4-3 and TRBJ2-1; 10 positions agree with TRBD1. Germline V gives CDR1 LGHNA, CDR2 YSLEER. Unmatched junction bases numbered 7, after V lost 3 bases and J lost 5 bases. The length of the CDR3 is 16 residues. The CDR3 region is CASSHPTGGIDNEQFF. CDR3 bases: TGCGCCAGCAGCCACCCGACAGGGGGCATCGACAATGAGCAGTTCTTC.

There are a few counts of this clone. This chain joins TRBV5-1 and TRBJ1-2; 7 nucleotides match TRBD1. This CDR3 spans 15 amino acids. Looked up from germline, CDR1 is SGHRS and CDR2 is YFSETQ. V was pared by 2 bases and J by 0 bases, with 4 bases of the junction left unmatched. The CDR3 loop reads CASSFTGDTNYGYTF. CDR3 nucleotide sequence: TGCGCCAGCAGCTTTACAGGGGACACTAACTATGGCTACACCTTC.

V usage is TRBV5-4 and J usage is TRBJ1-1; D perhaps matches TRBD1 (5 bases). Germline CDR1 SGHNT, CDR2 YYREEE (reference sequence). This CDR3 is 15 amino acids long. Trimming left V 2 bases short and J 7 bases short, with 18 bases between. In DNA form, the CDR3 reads TGTGCCAGCAGCTTAAGTGACAGCCTCCGATATGAAGCTTTCTTT. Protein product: CASSLSDSLRYEAFF. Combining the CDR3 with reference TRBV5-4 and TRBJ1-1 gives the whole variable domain ETGVTQSPTHLIKTRGQQVTLRCSSQSGHNTVSWYQQALGQGPQFIFQYYREEENGRGNFPPRFSGLQFPNYSSELNVNALELDDSALYLCASSLSDSLRYEAFFGQGTRLTVV.

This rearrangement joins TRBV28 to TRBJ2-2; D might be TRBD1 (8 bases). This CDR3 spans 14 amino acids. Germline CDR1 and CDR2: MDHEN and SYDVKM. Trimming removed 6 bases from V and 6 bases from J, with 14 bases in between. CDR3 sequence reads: CASSVQGGAGELFF. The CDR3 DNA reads TGTGCCAGCAGCGTACAGGGGGGGGCCGGGGAGCTGTTTTTT.

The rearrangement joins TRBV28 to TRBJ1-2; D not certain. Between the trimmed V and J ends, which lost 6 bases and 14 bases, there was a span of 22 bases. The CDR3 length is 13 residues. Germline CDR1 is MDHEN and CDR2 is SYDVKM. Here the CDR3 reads CASRVSRGRDITF. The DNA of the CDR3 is TGTGCCAGCAGAGTCTCACGAGGGCGCGATATAACCTTC.

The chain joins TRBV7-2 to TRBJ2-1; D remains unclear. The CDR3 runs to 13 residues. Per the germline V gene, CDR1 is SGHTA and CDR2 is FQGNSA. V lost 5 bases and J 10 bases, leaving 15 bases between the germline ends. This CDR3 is CASSPMQAPEQFF. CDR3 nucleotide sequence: TGTGCCAGCAGCCCAATGCAAGCGCCAGAGCAGTTCTTC.

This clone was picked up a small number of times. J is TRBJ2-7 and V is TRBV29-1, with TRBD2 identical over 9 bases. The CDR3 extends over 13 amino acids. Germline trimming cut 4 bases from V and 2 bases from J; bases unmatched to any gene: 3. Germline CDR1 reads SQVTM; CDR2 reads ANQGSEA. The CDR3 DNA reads TGCAGCGTTGTGACTAGCGGAACCTACGAGCAGTACTTC. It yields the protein CSVVTSGTYEQYF.

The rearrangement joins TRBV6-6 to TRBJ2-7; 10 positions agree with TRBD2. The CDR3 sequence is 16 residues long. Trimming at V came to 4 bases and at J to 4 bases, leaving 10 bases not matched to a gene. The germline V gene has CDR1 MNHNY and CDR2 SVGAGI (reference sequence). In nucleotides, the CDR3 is TGTGCCAGCAGTTGGCGAACTAGCGGGGAAGGGTACGAGCAGTACTTC. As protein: CASSWRTSGEGYEQYF.

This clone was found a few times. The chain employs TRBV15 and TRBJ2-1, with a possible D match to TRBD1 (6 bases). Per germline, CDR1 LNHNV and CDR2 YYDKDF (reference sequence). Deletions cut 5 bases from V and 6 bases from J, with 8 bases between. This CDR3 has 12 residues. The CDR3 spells CATSPGVNEQFF. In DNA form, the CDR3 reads TGTGCCACCAGCCCAGGGGTCAATGAGCAGTTCTTC. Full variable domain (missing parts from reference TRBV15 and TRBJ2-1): DAMVIQNPRYQVTQFGKPVTLSCSQTLNHNVMYWYQQKSSQAPKLLFHYYDKDFNNEADTPDNFQSRRPNTSFCFLDIRSPGLGDTAMYLCATSPGVNEQFFGPGTRLTVL.

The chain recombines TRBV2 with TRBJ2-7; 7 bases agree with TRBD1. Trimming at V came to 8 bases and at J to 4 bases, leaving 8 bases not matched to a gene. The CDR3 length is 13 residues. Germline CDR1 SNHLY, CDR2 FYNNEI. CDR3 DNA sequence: TGTGCCAGCCGACGACAGGGTGGGTACGAGCAGTACTTC. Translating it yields CASRRQGGYEQYF. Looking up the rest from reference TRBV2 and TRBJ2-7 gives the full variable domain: EPEVTQTPSHQVTQMGQEVILRCVPISNHLYFYWYRQILGQKVEFLVSFYNNEISEKSEIFDDQFSVERPDGSNFTLKIRSTKLEDSAMYFCASRRQGGYEQYFGPGTRLTVT.